The 26 T cell receptor beta chains below all came from one sample that was sequenced in a study of T cells in Graves' hyperthyroidism and ophthalmopathy. Amplified regions were TCR beta CDR3 sequences from RNA transcripts. Researchers ran a first-round RT-PCR on the TCR CDR3 using the HTBI primer set. MiXCR, run by TCRdb on the multiplex PCR reads, gives a single entry per CDR3 protein. Of about 700,000 distinct CDR3 sequences listed, 14% are singletons. Sequencing was carried out using blood. These receptors were taken from a woman aged 18-30 years with Graves' hyperthyroidism.

This clonotype has at least ten counts. The rearrangement links TRBV5-8 to TRBJ2-1; 8 bases line up with TRBD1. Trimming took 2 bases from V and 7 from J; bases not matched to a gene: 5. There are 14 residues in the CDR3. Germline CDR1 is SGHTS and CDR2 is YDEGEE. The CDR3 reads CASSFWQGANEQFF. In nucleotides, the CDR3 is TGTGCCAGCAGCTTTTGGCAGGGGGCAAATGAGCAGTTCTTC.

This clonotype was seen many times. The genes are TRBV7-9 and TRBJ2-3, with TRBD1 identical over 7 bases. The length of the CDR3 is 18 residues. Trimming removed 5 bases from V and 5 bases from J; junction bases left unmatched: 19. Germline-derived CDR1 and CDR2 are SEHNR and FQNEAQ (reference sequence). For the CDR3, the DNA is TGTGCCAGCAGCCCAAAGGGGGCTGGGGGCATAAGTGGAGATACGCAGTATTTT. Its translation is CASSPKGAGGISGDTQYF.

This clonotype was seen repeatedly, ten times or more. This chain uses TRBV7-2 with TRBJ2-1; the D gene is possibly TRBD2 (7 bases). V was cut by 10 bases and J by 1 base, with 14 bases left in between. This CDR3 comprises 14 residues. Germline assignment: CDR1 SGHTA and CDR2 FQGNSA. CDR3 loop: CATSGRGSYNEQFF. CDR3 nucleotides: TGTGCCACCTCAGGGAGGGGGTCCTACAATGAGCAGTTCTTC.

The chain has TRBV30 and TRBJ2-1, with D perhaps TRBD2 (6 bases). Germline V gene data show CDR1 as GTSNPN and CDR2 as SVGIG (reference sequence). The CDR3 is made up of 12 amino acids. With 5 bases removed from V and 8 bases from J, the gap between germline ends came to 13 bases. CDR3 in DNA: TGTGCCTGGTTAAGGCGGGGCGATGAGCAGTTCTTC. This codes for CAWLRRGDEQFF. The whole variable domain, remainder taken from reference TRBV30 and TRBJ2-1, is SQTIHQWPATLVQPVGSPLSLECTVEGTSNPNLYWYRQAAGRGLQLLFYSVGIGQISSEVPQNLSASRPQDRQFILSSKKLLLSDSGFYLCAWLRRGDEQFFGPGTRLTVL.

This clonotype was picked up many times. The rearrangement links TRBV5-5 to TRBJ2-7; D is unclear. Germline V CDR1 and CDR2: SGHKS, YYEKEE (reference sequence). V was shortened by 4 bases and J by 2 bases, with 10 bases between the two germline ends. The length of the CDR3 is 13 residues. As DNA, the CDR3 is TGTGCCAGCAGCCGCCCCCCCACCTACGAGCAGTACTTC. Translated: CASSRPPTYEQYF.

The chain employs TRBV27 and TRBJ2-1, with 7 bases that match TRBD1. Looked up from germline, CDR1 is MNHEY and CDR2 is SMNVEV (reference sequence). CDR3 length: 15 amino acids. The trim removed 4 bases at V and 7 bases at J, leaving 10 bases unmatched. This chain's CDR3 is CASSSMTGLFNEQFF. The CDR3 region has the DNA TGTGCCAGCAGTTCCATGACAGGGTTATTTAATGAGCAGTTCTTC.

This clonotype was seen only a few times. The chain employs TRBV2 and TRBJ2-5; 7 bases fit TRBD1. The CDR3 spans 16 residues. The germline V gene encodes CDR1 SNHLY and CDR2 FYNNEI. Trimming removed 5 bases from V and 3 bases from J; junction bases left unmatched: 12. CDR3 nucleotides: TGTGCCAGCAGTTCCTATGCCACCGGGACAGAAGAGACCCAGTACTTC. Its translation is CASSSYATGTEETQYF. The whole variable domain, remainder taken from reference TRBV2 and TRBJ2-5, is EPEVTQTPSHQVTQMGQEVILRCVPISNHLYFYWYRQILGQKVEFLVSFYNNEISEKSEIFDDQFSVERPDGSNFTLKIRSTKLEDSAMYFCASSSYATGTEETQYFGPGTRLLVL.

The sample holds many counts of this clonotype. The CDR3 reads CASRDHTTSSGNTIYF. The CDR3 DNA sequence: TGTGCCAGCAGGGATCACACCACGAGCTCTGGAAACACCATATATTTT. The gene calls are TRBV12-3 or TRBV12-4 and TRBJ1-3; D gene uncertain. This CDR3 region has 16 residues. Trimming shortened V by 6 bases and J by 0 bases, and 15 bases separated the two germline ends.

This clonotype was recorded many times. J is TRBJ2-3 and V is TRBV6-1; D perhaps matches TRBD1 (6 bases). The length of the CDR3 is 16 residues. V was pared by 2 bases and J by 6 bases, with 18 bases between. Germline V CDR1 and CDR2: MNHNS, SASEGT. The CDR3 reads CASSERVGRGLDTQYF. The CDR3 coding sequence is TGTGCCAGCAGTGAAAGGGTGGGCAGGGGATTGGATACGCAGTATTTT.

This clonotype was picked up many times. V gene TRBV3-1 combines with J gene TRBJ1-2, with unresolved D. CDR1 and CDR2 (germline): LGHDT, YNNKEL (reference sequence). The V and J ends lost 1 base and 5 bases respectively, with 8 bases between them. This CDR3 comprises 13 residues. The CDR3 sequence: CASSQGGIYGYTF. The CDR3 DNA reads TGTGCCAGCAGCCAAGGAGGGATTTATGGCTACACCTTC.

Turning to this clonotype: The germline gene is not matched at one end of the junction; a read error may be the cause. This chain joins TRBV11-2 and TRBJ2-1; D remains ambiguous. The germline V gene encodes CDR1 SGHAT and CDR2 FQNNGV. This CDR3 contains 13 residues. CDR3 protein: CASSENRNPEFIF. The DNA for the CDR3 is TGTGCCAGCAGCGAAAACAGAAACCCCGAATTCATCTTC.

This clonotype was detected ten times or more. The V call is TRBV11-2, the J call TRBJ1-2, with no clear D. Germline lookup yields CDR1 SGHAT and CDR2 FQNNGV. V lost 1 base, J lost 2 bases, and 14 bases lay in between. The CDR3 contains 16 residues. CDR3 loop: CASSLGSMSLNYGYTF. The CDR3, as DNA: TGTGCCAGCAGCTTAGGGAGTATGAGCTTAAACTATGGCTACACCTTC.

There are many counts of this clonotype. This chain connects TRBV11-3 to TRBJ2-3; 8 nucleotides line up with TRBD2. The CDR3 is 13 residues long. Germline CDR1 and CDR2: SGHNT and YENEEA. V lost 5 bases and J lost 6; bases outside the gene matches: 4. The CDR3 reads CASSKSGSDTQYF. The CDR3 DNA sequence: TGTGCCAGCAGCAAGAGCGGGAGTGATACGCAGTATTTT.

This clonotype has at least ten counts. The rearrangement joins TRBV6-2 or TRBV6-3 to TRBJ1-5; 7 bases align to TRBD1. The CDR3 length is 16 residues. The germline V gene encodes CDR1 MNHEY and CDR2 SVGEGT. J lost 6 bases, V lost 0 bases, and 8 bases had no gene match. This chain's CDR3 is CASSYSRDRRGQPQHF. The DNA for the CDR3 is TGTGCCAGCAGTTACTCTCGGGACAGACGAGGTCAGCCCCAGCATTTT.

This clonotype was seen more than once but under ten times. The J gene is TRBJ1-6, the V gene TRBV27, with a weak D call TRBD1 (6 bases). Germline CDR1 MNHEY, CDR2 SMNVEV (reference sequence). The CDR3 sequence is 12 residues long. Trimming removed 6 bases from V and 9 bases from J, with 9 bases in between. The CDR3 is CASSPGASPLHF. CDR3 DNA: TGTGCCAGCAGCCCGGGGGCTTCACCCCTCCACTTT.

The J gene is TRBJ1-1, the V gene TRBV30, with TRBD1 matching 9 bases. V shed 3 bases and J 6 bases; nucleotides not matched to a gene: 14. The CDR3 is made up of 16 amino acids. The germline CDR1 and CDR2 sequences are GTSNPN and SVGIG (reference sequence). The DNA for the CDR3 is TGTGCCTGGAGGCGTACTTATTGGGGACAGGGTTCTGAAGCTTTCTTT. Translating it yields CAWRRTYWGQGSEAFF. The complete variable domain, with remaining parts taken from reference TRBV30 and TRBJ1-1, reads SQTIHQWPATLVQPVGSPLSLECTVEGTSNPNLYWYRQAAGRGLQLLFYSVGIGQISSEVPQNLSASRPQDRQFILSSKKLLLSDSGFYLCAWRRTYWGQGSEAFFGQGTRLTVV.

The chain links TRBV2 to TRBJ1-5, with no clear D. Germline-derived CDR1 and CDR2 are SNHLY and FYNNEI. The CDR3 has 13 residues. The ends were cut back, 3 bases at V and 7 bases at J, with 10 bases in the middle. CDR3 protein: CASSEGSRQPQHF. The CDR3 coding sequence is TGTGCCAGCAGTGAGGGGAGCAGACAGCCCCAGCATTTT.

This clonotype was detected many times. The genes are TRBV28 and TRBJ2-7; the D gene could be TRBD1 or TRBD2 (5 bases each). Germline CDR1 and CDR2: MDHEN and SYDVKM. V lost 3 bases to trimming and J lost 5 bases, with 17 bases between them. The CDR3 totals 15 residues. CDR3 residues: CASSFLGLRGNEQYF. DNA for the CDR3: TGTGCCAGCAGTTTTCTCGGATTGAGGGGCAACGAGCAGTACTTC.

The chain recombines TRBV14 with TRBJ2-7, with D unclear. Germline values: CDR1 SGHDN, CDR2 FVKESK. Trimming removed 2 bases at V and 6 bases at J, with 11 bases between. This CDR3 region has 13 residues. CDR3 sequence (DNA): TGTGCCAGCAGCCAACCACAAACGGGCGAGCAGTACTTC. Translated, it gives CASSQPQTGEQYF.

The sample holds many counts of this clonotype. The J gene is TRBJ2-3, the V gene TRBV7-2; 13 bases fit TRBD2. The J segment lost 9 bases and the V segment lost 6 bases, leaving 9 bases of the junction unmatched. CDR3 length equals 15 residues. Per the germline V gene, CDR1 is SGHTA and CDR2 is FQGNSA. CDR3 sequence: CASRSGTSGKGTQYF. CDR3 sequence (DNA): TGTGCCAGCAGGTCCGGGACTAGCGGGAAAGGCACGCAGTATTTT.

This chain links TRBV2 with TRBJ1-6; D remains ambiguous. The germline V gene encodes CDR1 SNHLY and CDR2 FYNNEI. The CDR3 totals 15 residues. V was pared by 6 bases and J by 3 bases, with 12 bases between. The CDR3 nucleotides read TGTGCCAGCAGATGGCGGGATGGCTATAATTCACCCCTCCACTTT. Its translation is CASRWRDGYNSPLHF.

This clonotype came up a few times. The rearrangement links TRBV25-1 to TRBJ1-4; 8 positions match TRBD1. Germline V lookup: CDR1 MGHDK, CDR2 SYGVNS. Trimming at V came to 6 bases and at J to 3 bases, leaving 6 bases not matched to a gene. The CDR3 contains 15 residues. The CDR3, as DNA: TGTGCCAGCAGAGCTGACAGGGGTTCTAATGAAAAACTGTTTTTT. Its protein is CASRADRGSNEKLFF. Full variable domain (missing parts from reference TRBV25-1 and TRBJ1-4): EADIYQTPRYLVIGTGKKITLECSQTMGHDKMYWYQQDPGMELHLIHYSYGVNSTEKGDLSSESTVSRIRTEHFPLTLESARPSHTSQYLCASRADRGSNEKLFFGSGTQLSVL.

This clonotype was counted many times. The chain employs TRBV20-1 and TRBJ2-5, with D perhaps being TRBD1 or TRBD2 (5 bases each). V was shortened by 5 bases and J by 5 bases, with 12 bases between the two germline ends. This CDR3 region has 12 residues. Per the germline V gene, CDR1 is DFQATT and CDR2 is SNEGSKA (reference sequence). Here the CDR3 reads CSARTGQETQYF. The CDR3 coding sequence is TGCAGTGCTCGCACGGGGCAGGAGACCCAGTACTTC.

With regard to this clonotype: Lacking the conserved final phenylalanine or tryptophan, this CDR3 likely reflects a read error. The V gene is TRBV7-9, the J gene TRBJ1-2; TRBD1 aligns across 10 bases. Germline V lookup: CDR1 SEHNR, CDR2 FQNEAQ (reference sequence). V lost 5 bases, J lost 3 bases, and 9 bases stayed unmatched. The CDR3 runs 16 residues. CDR3 nucleotide sequence: TGTGCCAGCAGCGACTCCAGACAGGGGGCGTACTATGGCTACACCCTC. This encodes CASSDSRQGAYYGYTL.

This clonotype was counted only a few times. The chain uses TRBV18 and TRBJ2-3, with a weak D call TRBD1 (6 bases). V lost 8 bases to trimming and J lost 3 bases, with 12 bases between them. Germline V gives CDR1 KGHSH, CDR2 LQKENI. The CDR3 is made up of 13 amino acids. The CDR3 here is CASIFRGTDTQYF. CDR3 sequence (DNA): TGTGCCAGCATTTTCAGGGGAACAGATACGCAGTATTTT.

At least ten counts were recorded for this clonotype. This chain connects TRBV2 to TRBJ1-1; no firm D call. Germline values: CDR1 SNHLY, CDR2 FYNNEI. The CDR3 extends over 13 amino acids. Trimming pared 6 bases from V and 3 bases from J, leaving 11 bases between. CDR3 sequence: CASRLPDDTEAFF. The CDR3 region has the DNA TGTGCCAGCAGGCTGCCAGACGACACTGAAGCTTTCTTT.